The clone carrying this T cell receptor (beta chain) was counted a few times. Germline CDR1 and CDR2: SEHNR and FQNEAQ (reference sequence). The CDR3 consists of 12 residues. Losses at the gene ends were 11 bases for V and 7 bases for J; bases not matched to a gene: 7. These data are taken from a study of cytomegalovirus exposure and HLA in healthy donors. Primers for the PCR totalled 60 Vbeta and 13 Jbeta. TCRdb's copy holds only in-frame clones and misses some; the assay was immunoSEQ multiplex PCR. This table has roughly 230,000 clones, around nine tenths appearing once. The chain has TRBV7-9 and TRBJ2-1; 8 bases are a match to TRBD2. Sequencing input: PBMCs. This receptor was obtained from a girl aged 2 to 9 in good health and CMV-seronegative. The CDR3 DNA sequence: TGTGCCGAAGGGGCGGGAGGTAATGAGCAGTTCTTC. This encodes CAEGAGGNEQFF.